The clone carrying this T cell receptor beta chain showed up just once. The target antigen is unknown. The data were obtained in a study of T cell responses to AZD1222 COVID-19 vaccine. Whole-study context: Pooling was applied to second doses at about 4 or about 12 weeks.

Generated by immunoSEQ multiplex PCR, the TCRdb table keeps only in-frame clones and is missing some. The sample has roughly 120,000 clones; around 89% are singletons. CDR1 and CDR2 (germline): MGHDK, SYGVNS. This CDR3 has 15 residues. Trimming pared 0 bases from V and 9 bases from J, leaving 12 bases between. Study-wide results and limits: The number of AZD1222 recipients seropositive at baseline was only five or six. Regions 160-218 and 743-854 held dominance among vaccine-associated CD4 TCRs, which spanned spike.

The chain uses TRBV25-1 and TRBJ1-6; D is unclear. This TCR derives from an adult in good health. Specimen: peripheral blood, collected on day 0 of AZD1222 vaccination. For the CDR3, the DNA is TGTGCCAGCAGTGAATATCTGGGGTCAGGTTCACCCCTCCACTTT. Translating gives CASSEYLGSGSPLHF.